This T cell receptor (beta chain) was captured by sequencing in a study of CD8 T cells in Susac syndrome. It was with random hexamers that about 0.45 to 1 ug RNA was reverse transcribed. TCRdb re-derived calls from the immunoSEQ multiplex PCR reads in MiXCR, one entry per CDR3 protein. This table has approximately 200,000 distinct CDR3 sequences, about 94% appearing once. Germline values: CDR1 SGHVS, CDR2 FNYEAQ. This CDR3 is built from 14 residues. The V gene lost 1 base and the J gene lost 1 base, with 6 bases spanning the gap. The sample consisted of CD8+ T cells from PBMCs. The receptor comes from a human donor with multiple sclerosis. The V call is TRBV7-6, the J call TRBJ2-3; no clear D. DNA for the CDR3: TGTGCCAGCAGCTTAGAGGGCGGCACAGATACGCAGTATTTT. Amino acid sequence: CASSLEGGTDTQYF.